Given below is one T cell receptor (beta chain) in context. No antigen is known for it. Some clones are missing from TCRdb's copy, which holds only in-frame ones; the method was immunoSEQ multiplex PCR. The profile shows 150,000 to 200,000 clones, around 88% of them singletons. This CDR3 comprises 16 residues. Germline values: CDR1 SGHNT, CDR2 YYREEE (reference sequence). The germline V and J ends were trimmed by 0 bases and 1 base, with 13 bases remaining between them. This record comes from a study of Ad26.COV2.S vaccination and SARS-CoV-2 variants. Findings and caveats of the study: In TCR breadth and depth analyses, total T cell responses may have been underestimated.

J is TRBJ1-1 and V is TRBV5-4, with no clear D. The sequence was obtained from a human donor who had recovered from COVID-19. Sample: peripheral blood, taken after recovery from COVID-19. The CDR3 coding sequence is TGTGCCAGCAGCTTGGGGTCCAAGTCCTCGAACACTGAAGCTTTCTTT. As protein: CASSLGSKSSNTEAFF.